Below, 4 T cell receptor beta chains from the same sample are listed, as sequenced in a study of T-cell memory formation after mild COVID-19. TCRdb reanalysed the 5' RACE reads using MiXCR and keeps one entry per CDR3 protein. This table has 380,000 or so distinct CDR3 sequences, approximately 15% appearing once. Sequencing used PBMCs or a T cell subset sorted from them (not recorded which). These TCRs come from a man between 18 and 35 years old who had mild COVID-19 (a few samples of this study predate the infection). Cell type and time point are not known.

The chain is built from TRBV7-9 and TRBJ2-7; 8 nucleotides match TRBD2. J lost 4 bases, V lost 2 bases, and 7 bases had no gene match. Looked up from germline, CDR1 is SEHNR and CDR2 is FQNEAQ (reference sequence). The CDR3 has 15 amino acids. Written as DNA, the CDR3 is TGTGCCAGCAGCTTACTGGTCGGGGGGGCATACGAGCAGTACTTC. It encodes CASSLLVGGAYEQYF.

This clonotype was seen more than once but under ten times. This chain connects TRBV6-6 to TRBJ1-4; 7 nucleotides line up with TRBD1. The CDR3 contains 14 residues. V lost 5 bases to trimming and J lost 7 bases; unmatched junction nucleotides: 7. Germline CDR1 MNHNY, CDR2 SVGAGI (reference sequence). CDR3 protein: CASSDRVEAEKLFF. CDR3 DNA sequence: TGTGCCAGCAGTGACAGGGTCGAGGCTGAAAAACTGTTTTTT.

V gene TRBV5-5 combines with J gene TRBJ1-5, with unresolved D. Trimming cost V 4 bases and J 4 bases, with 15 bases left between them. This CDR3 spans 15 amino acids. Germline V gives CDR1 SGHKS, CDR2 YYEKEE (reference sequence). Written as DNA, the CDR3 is TGTGCCAGCAGCCTGCTGCCCGGAAATAATCAGCCCCAGCATTTT. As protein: CASSLLPGNNQPQHF.

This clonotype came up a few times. The CDR3 loop reads CASSVYTGELFF. The CDR3 nucleotides read TGTGCCAGCAGCGTATACACCGGGGAGCTGTTTTTT. The chain has TRBV9 and TRBJ2-2; D not certain. V lost 1 base and J lost 3, with 1 base in between. Germline-derived CDR1 and CDR2 are SGDLS and YYNGEE. The length of the CDR3 is 12 residues.